Each of the 30 T cell receptor beta chains below was sequenced from the same sample in a study of regulatory T cells in long-lasting Graves disease. Relying on iRepertoire HTBI primers and Arm-PCR of CDR3 regions, the team built TCR beta libraries. TCRdb recomputed calls from the multiplex PCR reads with MiXCR, one row per CDR3 protein. The sample comprises hundreds of thousands of distinct CDR3 sequences, about 16% of which are singletons, and roughly 25% rests with the top ten. The sample's time point: newly diagnosed GD, antithyroid drugs for less than 3 months. PBMCs were the source of the RNA used for TCR sequencing. The sample also formed part of further work on T cells in Graves' hyperthyroidism and ophthalmopathy.

Material: peripheral blood mononuclear cells (PBMCs), obtained at new diagnosis, from a patient treated with antithyroid drugs. These receptors originate from a woman aged 40-60 years with Graves disease.

This clonotype occurred many times. CDR3 amino acids: CASTYPGTGGRGGYTF. CDR3 in DNA: TGTGCCAGCACCTATCCCGGGACAGGGGGTAGAGGTGGCTACACCTTC. The gene calls are TRBV28 and TRBJ1-2, with 11 bases matching TRBD1. The CDR3 sequence is 16 residues long. The ends lost 7 bases at V and 7 bases at J; junction bases unmatched: 14. Germline-derived CDR1 and CDR2 are MDHEN and SYDVKM.

This chain joins TRBV20-1 and TRBJ2-2; 8 bases line up with TRBD2. In germline, CDR1 is DFQATT, CDR2 SNEGSKA (reference sequence). This CDR3 contains 16 residues. V was pared by 0 bases and J by 3 bases, with 6 bases of the junction left unmatched. CDR3 residues: CSARDRVAGYTGELFF. The CDR3 nucleotides read TGCAGTGCTAGAGATAGGGTAGCGGGGTACACCGGGGAGCTGTTTTTT.

Regarding this clonotype: A much more abundant neighbour one base away suggests this may be a read error. This chain connects TRBV7-3 to TRBJ2-5; D might be TRBD2 (6 bases). Germline CDR1 and CDR2: SGHTA and FQGTGA. This CDR3 region has 15 residues. CDR3 in DNA: TGTCCCAGCAGCTTAGGTGGGGGGAAAAAAGAGACCCAGTACTTC. Protein sequence: CPSSLGGGKKETQYF.

This clonotype was observed many times. V gene TRBV20-1 combines with J gene TRBJ2-5; TRBD1 aligns across 7 bases. The CDR3 totals 15 residues. V was clipped by 0 bases and J by 5 bases; unmatched bases: 9. Germline CDR1 is DFQATT and CDR2 is SNEGSKA (reference sequence). This chain's CDR3 is CSARDKGGAGETQYF. The DNA for the CDR3 is TGCAGTGCTAGAGACAAAGGGGGCGCGGGCGAGACCCAGTACTTC.

This clonotype was counted only a few times. The rearrangement uses TRBV10-3 and TRBJ2-2, with 14 nucleotides matching TRBD2. The CDR3 loop spans 15 amino acids. The V gene's germline CDR1 is ENHRY and CDR2 SYGVKD. V dropped 6 bases and J dropped 3; count of bases not matched to a gene: 0. CDR3 sequence: CAIRGLAGDTGELFF. Written as DNA, the CDR3 is TGTGCCATCAGGGGACTAGCGGGGGACACCGGGGAGCTGTTTTTT.

This clonotype came up many times. V gene TRBV6-1 combines with J gene TRBJ1-5; no clear D gene. Germline CDR1 MNHNS, CDR2 SASEGT. Trimming shortened V by 5 bases and J by 4 bases, and 12 bases separated the two germline ends. The CDR3 length is 14 residues. Written as DNA, the CDR3 is TGTGCCAGCAGTCCCATATGGGAAAATCAGCCCCAGCATTTT. Translating gives CASSPIWENQPQHF.

In regard to this clonotype: A read error is likely, as this CDR3 ends without the conserved phenylalanine or tryptophan. The chain uses TRBV20-1 and TRBJ1-2; a possible D gene is TRBD1 (6 bases). V was pared by 0 bases and J by 1 base, with 24 bases between. Germline V gene lookup returns CDR1 DFQATT and CDR2 SNEGSKA (reference sequence). The length of the CDR3 is 19 residues. In nucleotides, the CDR3 is TGCAGTGCTAGAGATCGGGCAGGGGCCAGCCCATTGCTTAACTATGGCTACACCCTC. This encodes CSARDRAGASPLLNYGYTL.

This chain joins TRBV5-1 and TRBJ1-4; no firm D call. This CDR3 is built from 15 residues. Germline CDR1 reads SGHRS; CDR2 reads YFSETQ. V shed 1 base and J shed 8 bases, with 15 bases lying between them. CDR3 bases: TGCGCCAGCAGCTTGCGAAGTCATGGTAGGGAAAAACTGTTTTTT. Amino acid sequence: CASSLRSHGREKLFF.

This clonotype was found a few times. This rearrangement joins TRBV19 to TRBJ2-1; the match to TRBD2 covers 10 bases. There are 16 residues in the CDR3. After removal of 7 bases from V and 3 bases from J, the junction contained 9 bases not matched to a gene. The germline V gene encodes CDR1 LNHDA and CDR2 SQIVND (reference sequence). The CDR3 sequence: CASTLASGGDYNEQFF. The CDR3 DNA reads TGTGCCAGTACCCTGGCCAGCGGGGGGGACTACAATGAGCAGTTCTTC.

The chain employs TRBV5-1 and TRBJ2-5, with TRBD1 identical over 8 bases. J gave up 4 bases and V 1 base, and 9 bases lay outside the gene matches. Germline CDR1 reads SGHRS; CDR2 reads YFSETQ. This CDR3 has 16 amino acids. The CDR3 DNA is TGCGCCAGCAGCTTGATCACAGGGGGTCAATTAGAGACCCAGTACTTC. This codes for CASSLITGGQLETQYF.

This clonotype was observed a few times. This chain connects TRBV20-1 to TRBJ1-2; D ambiguous. Germline CDR1 reads DFQATT; CDR2 reads SNEGSKA (reference sequence). Trimming stripped 6 bases from V and 0 bases from J, with 8 bases between. The CDR3 sequence is 12 residues long. In nucleotides, the CDR3 is TGCAGTGCCATACAGCCTAACTATGGCTACACCTTC. This gives the protein CSAIQPNYGYTF.

At least ten counts were recorded for this clonotype. The V and J genes are TRBV11-1 and TRBJ2-3; D may be TRBD1 or TRBD2 (6 bases each). Looked up from germline, CDR1 is SGHAT and CDR2 is FQDESV (reference sequence). The CDR3 spans 18 residues. V was trimmed by 2 bases and J by 3 bases, leaving 21 bases between them. CDR3 sequence: CASSLWAQIGGPTDTQYF. The CDR3, as DNA: TGTGCCAGCAGCTTATGGGCTCAAATTGGGGGGCCGACAGATACGCAGTATTTT.

The J gene is TRBJ2-3, the V gene TRBV5-1; D is undetermined. The CDR3 length is 14 residues. Trimming left V 3 bases short and J 2 bases short, with 10 bases between. Per the germline V gene, CDR1 is SGHRS and CDR2 is YFSETQ. The CDR3 sequence is CASSSWIPTDTQYF. The DNA for the CDR3 is TGCGCCAGCAGCTCCTGGATCCCCACAGATACGCAGTATTTT.

The chain recombines TRBV6-2 or TRBV6-3 with TRBJ1-5; possibly TRBD1 for D (6 bases). Germline-derived CDR1 and CDR2 are MNHEY and SVGEGT. The length of the CDR3 is 14 residues. Trimming left V 6 bases short and J 8 bases short, with 17 bases between. The CDR3 loop reads CASSPAGGLEPQHF. The CDR3 DNA follows: TGTGCCAGCAGCCCCGCGGGGGGCTTGGAGCCCCAGCATTTT.

This clonotype appeared a single time. The CDR3 region is CASMGSGGGYTF. CDR3 nucleotide sequence: TGTGCCAGCATGGGATCCGGGGGAGGCTACACCTTC. This chain connects TRBV27 to TRBJ1-2; D might be TRBD1 (5 bases). V lost 7 bases and J lost 8, with 14 bases in between. The CDR3 sequence is 12 residues long. Germline CDR1 reads MNHEY; CDR2 reads SMNVEV (reference sequence).

This clonotype was seen repeatedly, ten times or more. The V and J genes are TRBV6-5 and TRBJ2-7; tentative D call: TRBD1 (6 bases). Germline CDR1 is MNHEY and CDR2 is SVGAGI. This CDR3 contains 15 residues. Trimming took 0 bases from V and 4 from J, leaving 13 bases between them. This CDR3 reads CASSYSGLRGYEQYF. CDR3 bases: TGTGCCAGCAGTTACTCAGGGCTCAGGGGTTACGAGCAGTACTTC.

The chain uses TRBV7-9 and TRBJ1-2; TRBD1 agrees at 8 bases. Germline CDR1 is SEHNR and CDR2 is FQNEAQ (reference sequence). The CDR3 runs 14 residues. Trimming at V came to 5 bases and at J to 6 bases, leaving 8 bases not matched to a gene. CDR3 sequence: CASSAPGGGNGYTF. Here the CDR3 DNA reads TGTGCCAGCAGCGCACCAGGGGGCGGGAATGGCTACACCTTC.

Only a few counts were recorded for this clonotype. This chain uses TRBV19 with TRBJ1-4; D gene unclear. V was trimmed by 3 bases and J by 0 bases, leaving 8 bases between them. The CDR3 has 15 amino acids. The germline CDR1 and CDR2 sequences are LNHDA and SQIVND (reference sequence). The CDR3 nucleotides read TGTGCCAGTAGTATGTCAATCGCAACTAATGAAAAACTGTTTTTT. Translation gives CASSMSIATNEKLFF.

At least ten counts were recorded for this clonotype. The rearrangement links TRBV28 to TRBJ1-5, with 9 positions matching TRBD1. CDR3 size: 15 residues. V trimming: 5 bases; J trimming: 6 bases; junction bases outside the gene matches: 8. Germline-derived CDR1 and CDR2 are MDHEN and SYDVKM. The CDR3 DNA reads as TGTGCCAGCAGTCTGGACAGGGGAAAGGGTCAGCCCCAGCATTTT. It specifies CASSLDRGKGQPQHF.

The gene calls are TRBV7-3 and TRBJ1-2; weak D call: TRBD1 (5 bases). The CDR3 sequence is 13 residues long. V lost 6 bases and J lost 4, with 12 bases in between. Germline values: CDR1 SGHTA, CDR2 FQGTGA. The CDR3 loop is CASRRRAFYGYTF. As DNA, the CDR3 is TGTGCCAGCAGGCGCAGGGCATTCTATGGCTACACCTTC.

The rearrangement links TRBV15 to TRBJ2-1, with D tentatively TRBD2 (5 bases). V was pared by 0 bases and J by 9 bases, with 15 bases between. Germline CDR1 and CDR2: LNHNV and YYDKDF (reference sequence). This CDR3 has 15 residues. The CDR3: CATSRDRGPDAEQFF. The CDR3, as DNA: TGTGCCACCAGCAGAGATAGAGGGCCAGACGCTGAGCAGTTCTTC.

Turning to this clonotype: This could be a read error, since a much larger clone is one nucleotide away. The chain is built from TRBV25-1 and TRBJ1-2; D is unresolved. The CDR3 extends over 14 amino acids. CDR1 MGHDK and CDR2 SYGVNS come from the germline V gene. The chain's CDR3 is CASSPTSEGYCYTF. In DNA, the CDR3 is TGTGCCAGCAGTCCAACCTCAGAGGGCTATTGCTACACCTTC.

This clonotype was observed at least ten times. The V gene is TRBV20-1, the J gene TRBJ2-7, with 8 bases matching TRBD1. Trimming took 6 bases from V and 5 from J; bases not matched to a gene: 9. The germline V gene encodes CDR1 DFQATT and CDR2 SNEGSKA (reference sequence). This CDR3 has 13 residues. The chain's CDR3 is CSADWTGKDEQYF. CDR3 nucleotide sequence: TGCAGTGCGGACTGGACAGGGAAGGACGAGCAGTACTTC.

With respect to this clonotype: A read error may be the cause here, since a much bigger clone is one base away. This chain joins TRBV7-9 and TRBJ1-6, with D maybe TRBD1 (5 bases). CDR1 is SEHNR and CDR2 is FQNEAQ in the germline V gene (reference sequence). The CDR3 is made up of 15 amino acids. Trimming took off 4 bases at V and 12 bases at J, with 19 bases between the two ends. CDR3 sequence (DNA): TGTGCCAGCAGCTCGACCCCCCTGGGGGTTTTACCCCTCCACTTT. Amino acid sequence: CASSSTPLGVLPLHF.

The chain is built from TRBV12-3 or TRBV12-4 and TRBJ1-2; 9 positions match TRBD1. The junction had 8 bases not matched to a gene; V was cut back by 7 bases and J by 8 bases. The CDR3 runs to 13 residues. This CDR3 reads CASNTGGAGGYTF. The CDR3 nucleotides are TGTGCCAGCAACACAGGGGGCGCGGGGGGCTACACCTTC.

This clonotype was detected ten times or more. The V call is TRBV28, the J call TRBJ1-2; D might be TRBD1 (5 bases). Looked up from germline, CDR1 is MDHEN and CDR2 is SYDVKM. V dropped 10 bases and J dropped 4 bases, with 16 bases sitting between them. The CDR3 loop spans 13 amino acids. CDR3 in amino acids: CATVGAPFYGYTF. The CDR3 DNA reads TGTGCCACGGTTGGGGCCCCTTTCTATGGCTACACCTTC.

This sequence joins TRBV5-6 and TRBJ2-5, with 9 positions matching TRBD1. This CDR3 has 16 amino acids. Germline CDR1 is SGHDT and CDR2 is YYEEEE. J gave up 0 bases and V 4 bases, and 7 bases lay outside the gene matches. CDR3: CASSHGTGPYQETQYF. The CDR3 DNA is TGTGCCAGCAGCCATGGGACAGGGCCGTACCAAGAGACCCAGTACTTC.

The table lists this clonotype with a few counts. The chain is built from TRBV19 and TRBJ2-1; 7 bases are a match to TRBD1. The CDR3 covers 13 residues. Trimming at V came to 10 bases and at J to 10 bases, leaving 13 bases not matched to a gene. Germline CDR1 and CDR2: LNHDA and SQIVND (reference sequence). The DNA for the CDR3 is TGTGCCACTTCTCCCGGGACAGTAGGAGAGCAGTTCTTC. Translated: CATSPGTVGEQFF.

This clonotype was seen at least ten times. V is TRBV12-3 or TRBV12-4 and J is TRBJ2-3, with 7 positions matching TRBD1. V lost 6 bases to trimming and J lost 2 bases; unmatched junction nucleotides: 11. CDR3 length: 16 amino acids. The CDR3 DNA reads TGTGCCAGCAGCACCCGACAGGGAGAGGTCACAGATACGCAGTATTTT. Translation gives CASSTRQGEVTDTQYF.

V usage is TRBV29-1 and J usage is TRBJ2-3, with 10 nucleotides matching TRBD2. The CDR3 spans 15 residues. Germline CDR1 SQVTM, CDR2 ANQGSEA. The ends lost 3 bases at V and 4 bases at J; junction bases unmatched: 7. The CDR3 region has the DNA TGCAGCGTTGAGCGGGCAGCGGGGGGGGCAGATACGCAGTATTTT. Translation: CSVERAAGGADTQYF.